Listed below are T cell receptor beta chains from one sample, sequenced in a study of beta chain features in type 1 diabetes. TCRdb keeps only in-frame clones here, not all; method: immunoSEQ multiplex PCR. The table has around 330,000 clones, approximately 11% seen once; the top ten hold about 0.014%. Sequencing was performed on naive CD4+ T cells from blood. The receptors were gathered from a woman in her twenties or thirties in good health. The CDR3 runs from the conserved cysteine through the conserved F or W. The D gene is left open where the match is weak. The size field is filled for only some rows; it gives once, few, many or a size class.

>TRBV9|few|TRBJ2-7|.
TGTGCCAGCAGCGTAGGTCAGGGGACCTACGAGCAGTACTTC
CASSVGQGTYEQYF
>TRBV7-9|.|TRBJ1-4|.
TGTGCCAGCAGCGAGGGACTCCGAAATGAAAAACTGTTTTTT
CASSEGLRNEKLFF
>TRBV29-1|few|TRBJ2-1|TRBD1
TGCAGCGTTAGGACAGCCGACAGGGTGCAGTTCTTC
CSVRTADRVQFF
>TRBV2|.|TRBJ2-4|.
TGTGCCAGCAGTGTCACAGAAGCCAAAAACATTCAGTACTTC
CASSVTEAKNIQYF
>TRBV6-1|few|TRBJ1-1|.
TGTGCCAGCATCGAAGGGGAAGGTGAAGCTTTCTTT
CASIEGEGEAFF
>TRBV18|.|TRBJ2-2|TRBD1
TGTGCCAGCTCACCGTTGGACAGGGGTAACGGGGAGCTGTTTTTT
CASSPLDRGNGELFF
>TRBV30|.|TRBJ1-1|.
TGTGCCTGGAGTTTAATGGACAAAACTGAAGCTTTCTTT
CAWSLMDKTEAFF
>TRBV6-4|.|TRBJ2-7|TRBD1
TGTGCCAGCAGTCCCGGGACAGTCAGGTACGAGCAGTACTTC
CASSPGTVRYEQYF
>TRBV6-5|once|TRBJ2-3|.
TGTGCCACGACCGGTACAAAACTAAGCACAGATACGCAGTATTTT
CATTGTKLSTDTQYF
>TRBV7-3|.|TRBJ2-1|TRBD2
TGTGCCAGCAGCCCTAAGCGGGGCGGCTCCTACAATGAGCAGTTCTTC
CASSPKRGGSYNEQFF
>TRBV15|few|TRBJ1-2|.
TGTGCCACCAGCAGAGGCAGGGGAAACTATGGCTACACCTTC
CATSRGRGNYGYTF
>TRBV30|few|TRBJ1-1|TRBD1
TGTGCCTGGGACAGGGGCGAAACTGAAGCTTTCTTT
CAWDRGETEAFF
>TRBV29-1|.|TRBJ2-7|.
TGCAGCGCCGGCGGCCGTAGCTCCTACGAGCAGTACTTC
CSAGGRSSYEQYF
>TRBV2|.|TRBJ2-4|.
TGTGCCAGCAGTGGGGACAACGCCAAAAACATTCAGTACTTC
CASSGDNAKNIQYF
>TRBV30|.|TRBJ1-5|.
TGTGCCTGGAACCAGGGTCGCAATCAGCCCCAGCATTTT
CAWNQGRNQPQHF
>TRBV28|.|TRBJ1-5|.
TGTGCCAGCAGTTTGGCGGGGGGAAGCAATCAGCCCCAGCATTTT
CASSLAGGSNQPQHF
>TRBV19|few|TRBJ2-1|TRBD2
TGTGCCAGTAGACACTGGACTAGCGAATACAATGAGCAGTTCTTC
CASRHWTSEYNEQFF
>TRBV28|.|TRBJ2-1|.
TGTGCCAGCAGTTTTGCGGGCCGGGGATTTTACAATGAGCAGTTCTTC
CASSFAGRGFYNEQFF
>TRBV28|few|TRBJ2-5|TRBD1
TGTGCCAGCAGGACCCGGGACAGGGGGCAGGGAGAGACCCAGTACTTC
CASRTRDRGQGETQYF
>TRBV2|.|TRBJ2-5|.
TGTGCCAGCAGTACCGAGATCCAAGAGACCCAGTACTTC
CASSTEIQETQYF
>TRBV7-3|.|TRBJ2-2|.
TGTGCCAGCAGCTTACAAAGCGGTTCGAACACCGGGGAGCTGTTTTTT
CASSLQSGSNTGELFF
>TRBV19|.|TRBJ2-7|TRBD2
TGTGCCAGTAGTATGACTAGCGGGAGTCCCTACGAGCAGTACTTC
CASSMTSGSPYEQYF
>TRBV5-1|.|TRBJ1-1|TRBD1
TGCGCCAGCAGCTTGTACGGACAGGCAGTGAACACTGAAGCTTTCTTT
CASSLYGQAVNTEAFF
>TRBV9|few|TRBJ2-5|TRBD2
TGTGCCAGCAGCGTAGGACTAGCGGGAGGGCCGCAGTACTTC
CASSVGLAGGPQYF
>TRBV5-5|.|TRBJ2-4|.
TGTGCCAGCAGATTGGCGGAAAACATTCAGTACTTC
CASRLAENIQYF
>TRBV7-2|.|TRBJ2-2|.
TGTGCCAGCAGCTTAGGGACAGCGACGACCGGGGAGCTGTTTTTT
CASSLGTATTGELFF
>TRBV5-1|.|TRBJ2-1|.
TGCGCCAGCAGTAATATCGGGGGATCCTACAATGAGCAGTTCTTC
CASSNIGGSYNEQFF
>TRBV9|.|TRBJ2-1|TRBD2
TGTGCCAGCAGCGTAGGAGCGACTAGCGGTGCGTACAATGAGCAGTTCTTC
CASSVGATSGAYNEQFF
>TRBV2|.|TRBJ2-5|.
TGTGCCAGCAGTGATATCGGGAGTAAAGAGACCCAGTACTTC
CASSDIGSKETQYF
>TRBV11-1|.|TRBJ1-1|.
TGTGCCAGCAGCCTCTCTAGGGGGAGCACTGAAGCTTTCTTT
CASSLSRGSTEAFF
>TRBV5-1|few|TRBJ2-7|TRBD1
TGCGCCAGCAAATTGGGACAGAACATCTACGAGCAGTACTTC
CASKLGQNIYEQYF
>TRBV7-9|few|TRBJ2-7|TRBD2
TGTGCCAGCAGCCCCCATAGGGCTAGCGGGATGGTTCAGGGCTACGAGCAGTACTTC
CASSPHRASGMVQGYEQYF